A single sample is the source of the 27 T cell receptor beta chains below, sequenced in a study of T cells in Graves' hyperthyroidism and ophthalmopathy. Using RNA transcripts as the source, TCR beta CDR3 regions were amplified. HTBI primers were employed in a first-round RT-PCR of the TCR CDR3. TCRdb redid the calling of the multiplex PCR reads with MiXCR, one entry per CDR3 protein. The sample lists more than 300,000 distinct CDR3 sequences, roughly 15% occurring once. The source material was blood. These receptors were taken from a woman younger than 45 with Graves' hyperthyroidism that later progressed to Graves' ophthalmopathy.

This clonotype was detected only a few times. CDR3 sequence: CASSDTLYEQYF. The CDR3 DNA is TGCGCCAGCAGTGATACTCTCTACGAGCAGTACTTC. The chain uses TRBV10-1 and TRBJ2-7; D not resolved. Trimming cost V 3 bases and J 3 bases, with 6 bases left between them. The length of the CDR3 is 12 residues. Germline lookup yields CDR1 WNHNN and CDR2 SYGVQD (reference sequence).

The CDR3 is CASSPDRTLAGVNTGELFF. The CDR3 DNA reads TGCGCCAGCAGCCCCGACCGTACACTAGCGGGGGTGAACACCGGGGAGCTGTTTTTT. The rearrangement uses TRBV5-1 and TRBJ2-2, with TRBD2 identical over 11 bases. J gave up 1 base and V 4 bases, and 12 bases lay outside the gene matches. The CDR3 has 19 amino acids. Germline V CDR1 and CDR2: SGHRS, YFSETQ. Filled out from reference TRBV5-1 and TRBJ2-2, the complete variable domain reads KAGVTQTPRYLIKTRGQQVTLSCSPISGHRSVSWYQQTPGQGLQFLFEYFSETQRNKGNFPGRFSGRQFSNSRSEMNVSTLELGDSALYLCASSPDRTLAGVNTGELFFGEGSRLTVL.

This clonotype was seen more than once but under ten times. A much larger clone is a single base away; this may be a read error. The V call is TRBV11-2, the J call TRBJ1-5; no clear D. The germline V gene has CDR1 SGHAT and CDR2 FQNNGV. CDR3 size: 17 residues. CDR3 loop: CASSLFWCRERDQPHHF. The CDR3 nucleotides read TGTGCCAGCAGCTTATTCTGGTGTCGGGAAAGGGATCAGCCCCATCATTTT.

This clonotype was recorded many times. V usage is TRBV2 and J usage is TRBJ2-2; possible D gene TRBD1, 6 bases. Germline values: CDR1 SNHLY, CDR2 FYNNEI. The CDR3 consists of 18 residues. Trimming removed 6 bases from V and 5 bases from J, with 25 bases in between. The CDR3 sequence is CASSPLLPGTHRTGELFF. CDR3 DNA sequence: TGTGCCAGCAGCCCGCTCCTACCCGGGACACACAGGACCGGGGAGCTGTTTTTT.

The rearrangement uses TRBV6-1 and TRBJ1-1, with 8 nucleotides matching TRBD1. Germline V gene sequence: CDR1 MNHNS, CDR2 SASEGT. V lost 2 bases and J lost 0; bases outside the gene matches: 5. The CDR3 is made up of 16 amino acids. The CDR3 protein is CASSEMTGDVNTEAFF. The DNA of the CDR3 is TGTGCCAGCAGTGAAATGACAGGGGATGTGAACACTGAAGCTTTCTTT.

Many counts were recorded for this clonotype. The rearrangement joins TRBV11-3 to TRBJ1-4; TRBD1 aligns across 12 bases. Germline CDR1 reads SGHNT; CDR2 reads YENEEA. The junction had 5 bases not matched to a gene; V was cut back by 4 bases and J by 5 bases. This CDR3 is 16 amino acids long. The CDR3 reads CASSCGTGGANEKLFF. The CDR3 coding sequence is TGTGCCAGCAGCTGCGGGACAGGGGGCGCGAATGAAAAACTGTTTTTT. The whole variable domain, filled in from reference TRBV11-3 and TRBJ1-4, reads EAGVVQSPRYKIIEKKQPVAFWCNPISGHNTLYWYLQNLGQGPELLIRYENEEAVDDSQLPKDRFSAERLKGVDSTLKIQPAELGDSAVYLCASSCGTGGANEKLFFGSGTQLSVL.

This clonotype appeared many times. This chain uses TRBV20-1 with TRBJ2-5, with TRBD2 matching 14 bases. Germline lookup yields CDR1 DFQATT and CDR2 SNEGSKA (reference sequence). The CDR3 contains 18 residues. Trimming took 1 base from V and 4 from J; bases not matched to a gene: 11. The CDR3 DNA is TGCAGTGCTAGAGGGGAGACTAGCGGGAGGGCCCGGGGAGAGACCCAGTACTTC. Translated: CSARGETSGRARGETQYF.

This clonotype came up many times. This sequence joins TRBV28 and TRBJ1-1; perhaps TRBD1 as D (5 bases). This CDR3 has 15 residues. Trimming stripped 3 bases from V and 1 base from J, with 12 bases between. Germline CDR1 is MDHEN and CDR2 is SYDVKM. CDR3 nucleotides: TGTGCCAGCAGTTTCTGGGGGGTAGGGAACACTGAAGCTTTCTTT. This sequence encodes CASSFWGVGNTEAFF.

This clonotype was observed a few times. The rearrangement uses TRBV6-1 and TRBJ2-5; the D is unclear. CDR3 length: 11 residues. The V end was cut by 3 bases, the J end by 7 bases, with 6 bases between. Germline-derived CDR1 and CDR2 are MNHNS and SASEGT. The CDR3 nucleotides are TGTGCCAGCAGTGAGATAGGGACCCAGTACTTC. Its protein is CASSEIGTQYF.

This chain uses TRBV11-1 with TRBJ2-7; no clear D gene. The CDR3 extends over 15 amino acids. V gave up 1 base and J gave up 0 bases, with 10 bases separating them. Germline V gene lookup returns CDR1 SGHAT and CDR2 FQDESV (reference sequence). CDR3 in amino acids: CASSLDSESSYEQYF. The DNA for the CDR3 is TGTGCCAGCAGCTTAGACAGCGAGAGCTCCTACGAGCAGTACTTC. Combining the CDR3 with reference TRBV11-1 and TRBJ2-7 gives the whole variable domain EAEVAQSPRYKITEKSQAVAFWCDPISGHATLYWYRQILGQGPELLVQFQDESVVDDSQLPKDRFSAERLKGVDSTLKIQPAELGDSAMYLCASSLDSESSYEQYFGPGTRLTVT.

This clonotype has at least ten counts. This sequence joins TRBV7-9 and TRBJ1-1; no clear D gene. The V end lost 5 bases, the J end lost 0 bases, and 19 bases lay between the germline ends. The CDR3 is 17 residues long. Per the germline V gene, CDR1 is SEHNR and CDR2 is FQNEAQ (reference sequence). The CDR3 bases are TGTGCCAGCAGCCAAAGAGAGGGTCAGACCATGAACACTGAAGCTTTCTTT. It encodes CASSQREGQTMNTEAFF.

This clonotype showed up many times. The chain uses TRBV4-1 and TRBJ2-5, with 7 positions matching TRBD2. Trimming removed 0 bases from V and 2 bases from J; junction bases left unmatched: 6. The germline gives CDR1 MGHRA, CDR2 YSYEKL. The length of the CDR3 is 16 residues. CDR3 amino acids: CASSQEIQRGQETQYF. Written as DNA, the CDR3 is TGCGCCAGCAGCCAAGAGATCCAGCGGGGACAAGAGACCCAGTACTTC.

This clonotype was counted a few times. The rearrangement joins TRBV9 to TRBJ2-5, with D possibly being TRBD1 (6 bases). Germline lookup yields CDR1 SGDLS and CDR2 YYNGEE. The germline V and J ends were trimmed by 0 bases and 5 bases, with 14 bases remaining between them. The CDR3 has 15 amino acids. The CDR3 DNA reads as TGTGCCAGCAGCGTAGGGACAGACTCCAGGGAGACCCAGTACTTC. Its protein is CASSVGTDSRETQYF.

The chain joins TRBV12-3 or TRBV12-4 to TRBJ2-7, with a tentative D call TRBD1 (5 bases). V lost 6 bases to trimming and J lost 6 bases, with 15 bases between them. CDR3 length: 13 amino acids. The CDR3 bases are TGTGCCAGCAGCACATACCGGACAAGCGAGCAGTACTTC. This codes for CASSTYRTSEQYF.

At least ten counts were recorded for this clonotype. V is TRBV5-5 and J is TRBJ2-1; D may be TRBD2 (5 bases). The CDR3 is 14 amino acids. V was pared by 0 bases and J by 4 bases, with 8 bases between. Germline lookup yields CDR1 SGHKS and CDR2 YYEKEE (reference sequence). The CDR3 nucleotides are TGTGCCAGCAGCTTGGACGGGAATTACAATGAGCAGTTCTTC. Protein: CASSLDGNYNEQFF.

This clonotype was picked up many times. This chain links TRBV2 with TRBJ1-4; D might be TRBD1 (6 bases). Trimming shortened V by 0 bases and J by 5 bases, and 13 bases separated the two germline ends. Looked up from germline, CDR1 is SNHLY and CDR2 is FYNNEI. This CDR3 is built from 16 residues. The CDR3, as DNA: TGTGCCAGCAGTGAAGCGAGTTACAGGGACAATGAAAAACTGTTTTTT. It translates to CASSEASYRDNEKLFF. Full variable domain (missing parts from reference TRBV2 and TRBJ1-4): EPEVTQTPSHQVTQMGQEVILRCVPISNHLYFYWYRQILGQKVEFLVSFYNNEISEKSEIFDDQFSVERPDGSNFTLKIRSTKLEDSAMYFCASSEASYRDNEKLFFGSGTQLSVL.

This clonotype was observed many times. The V and J genes are TRBV20-1 and TRBJ2-7; TRBD2 is a possible D gene (6 bases). Germline CDR1 reads DFQATT; CDR2 reads SNEGSKA (reference sequence). Between the trimmed V and J ends, which lost 5 bases and 2 bases, there was a span of 13 bases. This CDR3 is 13 amino acids long. The CDR3 reads CSALGRGPYEQYF. The CDR3, as DNA: TGCAGTGCTTTGGGGCGGGGTCCCTACGAGCAGTACTTC.

About this clonotype: A much more abundant neighbour one base away suggests this may be a read error. This sequence joins TRBV5-1 and TRBJ1-1, with D unclear. Germline V lookup: CDR1 SGHRS, CDR2 YFSETQ. There are 15 residues in the CDR3. CDR3 DNA sequence: TGCGCCAGCAGCTATTACGGTGGGGTGAACATTGAAGCTTTCTTT. It translates to CASSYYGGVNIEAFF. The variable domain in full, with the rest retrieved from reference TRBV5-1 and TRBJ1-1, is KAGVTQTPRYLIKTRGQQVTLSCSPISGHRSVSWYQQTPGQGLQFLFEYFSETQRNKGNFPGRFSGRQFSNSRSEMNVSTLELGDSALYLCASSYYGGVNIEAFFGQGTRLTVV.

The chain recombines TRBV10-3 with TRBJ1-1; a possible D gene is TRBD1 (6 bases). CDR1 and CDR2 from the germline V gene are ENHRY and SYGVKD. Trimming cost V 5 bases and J 0 bases, with 13 bases left between them. The CDR3 totals 15 residues. The DNA for the CDR3 is TGTGCCATCAGTCCGGGACACCTTTTGAACACTGAAGCTTTCTTT. Protein product: CAISPGHLLNTEAFF.

This clonotype was seen ten or more times. CDR3 residues: CASSHDRSYNEQFF. As DNA, the CDR3 is TGTGCCAGCAGTCACGACAGGTCTTACAATGAGCAGTTCTTC. The rearrangement uses TRBV28 and TRBJ2-1; D is perhaps TRBD1 (6 bases). The CDR3 loop spans 14 amino acids. In germline, CDR1 is MDHEN, CDR2 SYDVKM. Trimming removed 5 bases at V and 4 bases at J, with 12 bases between.

The V gene is TRBV30, the J gene TRBJ2-7, with D tentatively TRBD1 (6 bases). CDR3 length: 12 residues. Germline V gene lookup returns CDR1 GTSNPN and CDR2 SVGIG (reference sequence). Trimming shortened V by 5 bases and J by 2 bases, and 10 bases separated the two germline ends. This CDR3 is CAWSRGTYEQYF. DNA for the CDR3: TGTGCCTGGTCGAGGGGGACCTACGAGCAGTACTTC. Combining the CDR3 with reference TRBV30 and TRBJ2-7 gives the whole variable domain SQTIHQWPATLVQPVGSPLSLECTVEGTSNPNLYWYRQAAGRGLQLLFYSVGIGQISSEVPQNLSASRPQDRQFILSSKKLLLSDSGFYLCAWSRGTYEQYFGPGTRLTVT.

This clonotype was counted a few times. CDR3 region: CASSPDAGSNQPQHF. In DNA form, the CDR3 reads TGCGCCAGCAGCCCGGATGCAGGGAGCAATCAGCCCCAGCATTTT. V and J are TRBV4-1 and TRBJ1-5; a weak D match, TRBD1 (5 bases). The germline gives CDR1 MGHRA, CDR2 YSYEKL. CDR3 length: 15 amino acids. Trimming took 4 bases from V and 1 from J, leaving 11 bases between them.

This clonotype occurred many times. The rearrangement uses TRBV11-2 and TRBJ2-5, with TRBD2 matching over 14 bases. With 1 base clipped from V and 3 bases from J, the junction kept 4 bases outside the gene matches. The CDR3 spans 17 residues. Germline V lookup: CDR1 SGHAT, CDR2 FQNNGV. CDR3 amino acids: CASSLVPGLAGEETQYF. The CDR3 DNA reads TGTGCCAGCAGCTTAGTCCCGGGACTAGCGGGAGAAGAGACCCAGTACTTC.

This clonotype was detected a few times. This chain uses TRBV18 with TRBJ2-1; weak D call: TRBD2 (6 bases). The CDR3 loop spans 16 amino acids. Germline V gene data show CDR1 as KGHSH and CDR2 as LQKENI. Trimming removed 4 bases from V and 0 bases from J, with 13 bases in between. The chain's CDR3 is CASSLIAVSSYNEQFF. CDR3 in DNA: TGTGCCAGCTCACTGATAGCGGTAAGCTCCTACAATGAGCAGTTCTTC.

This clonotype came up once. This sequence joins TRBV11-2 and TRBJ2-5; TRBD2 is a possible D gene (5 bases). The CDR3 is made up of 17 amino acids. Trimming removed 6 bases from V and 4 bases from J, with 24 bases in between. CDR1 is SGHAT and CDR2 is FQNNGV in the germline V gene. CDR3 protein: CASRSPRARRTRETQYF. The CDR3 region has the DNA TGTGCCAGCAGATCCCCGAGGGCCCGCCGAACGAGAGAGACCCAGTACTTC.

This clonotype was seen repeatedly, ten times or more. This chain uses TRBV20-1 with TRBJ2-1; 12 bases are a match to TRBD2. CDR1 and CDR2 (germline): DFQATT, SNEGSKA (reference sequence). The CDR3 has 17 amino acids. Trimming cost V 3 bases and J 4 bases; bases outside gene matches: 10. The CDR3 DNA reads as TGCAGTGCTAGCGGCCTAGCGGGGGGGCCATCTTACAATGAGCAGTTCTTC. It encodes CSASGLAGGPSYNEQFF.

This clonotype was counted at least ten times. V is TRBV18 and J is TRBJ2-5; D not resolved. Trimming took 3 bases from V and 2 from J, leaving 7 bases between them. Germline V CDR1 and CDR2: KGHSH, LQKENI. This CDR3 is 13 amino acids long. The CDR3 loop reads CASSPDMQETQYF. The CDR3 nucleotides are TGTGCCAGCTCACCCGATATGCAAGAGACCCAGTACTTC. Together with reference TRBV18 and TRBJ2-5, the CDR3 gives the full variable domain: NAGVMQNPRHLVRRRGQEARLRCSPMKGHSHVYWYRQLPEEGLKFMVYLQKENIIDESGMPKERFSAEFPKEGPSILRIQQVVRGDSAAYFCASSPDMQETQYFGPGTRLLVL.